The entry below describes one T cell receptor (beta chain). Its antigen is unknown. Germline V lookup: CDR1 DFQATT, CDR2 SNEGSKA (reference sequence). V was shortened by 3 bases and J by 2 bases, with 11 bases between the two germline ends. There are 14 residues in the CDR3. This entry belongs to a study of CD8+CD57+ T cells in acquired aplastic anemia. Study-wide points: Patients showed no significant difference from controls in CD8+ Simpson's diversity. Sharing between patients and controls was observed for twenty-nine CD8+ CDR3 sequences.

Profiling of TCR beta VDJ combinations and CDR3 sequences used genomic DNA as template. TCRdb independently ran MiXCR on the reads; one entry per CDR3 protein. The data show under 150,000 distinct CDR3 sequences, roughly 40% seen once. CD8+CD57+ cell expansion had been shown by flow cytometry in patients chosen for sequencing. Blood came from patients not yet given any therapy. The sequence was collected from a human donor with aplastic anemia. The sample taken for sequencing was sorted CD4+, CD8+, or CD8+CD57+ T cells (not recorded which) from PBMCs. V usage is TRBV20-1 and J usage is TRBJ2-1; maybe TRBD2 (6 bases). The DNA for the CDR3 is TGCAGTGCTAGGGGGGGTTTACCCTACAATGAGCAGTTCTTC. As protein: CSARGGLPYNEQFF.